This T cell receptor (beta chain) was sequenced for a study of T cell responses to AZD1222 COVID-19 vaccine (dated by TCRdb to the early 2020s). About the study as a whole: A total of more than 230 trial participants underwent TCR sequencing, of whom about 210 received two doses of AZD1222 and some 26 received two doses of the MenACWY control vaccine. Trial participants were enrolled by age into subgroups of 18-55, 56-69 and 70-plus years, and 148, 28 and 57 TCR-sequenced participants, respectively, were included in these subgroups.

Counted from cysteine to phenylalanine, this CDR3 has 15 amino acids. Only the CDR3 part of the read is kept: 45 bases, read in frame from the first base. Per the germline V gene, SNHLY is the CDR1 and FYNNEI is the CDR2. The germline V end is reduced by 5 bases and the J end by 2 bases; junction bases left unmatched: 5. The CDR3 regions of human TCRbeta chains were analyzed by immunosequencing. The original methods were these. Repertoire TCRs were checked for matches against a reference library of SARS-CoV-2-specific TCRs that had been generated using the MIRA antigen-specificity platform. Breadth meant the fraction of unique TCRs that were SARS-CoV-2-associated, whereas depth meant the fraction of total T cells that were SARS-CoV-2-associated. Each spike-specific TCR was assigned to its reactive spike region and to a CD4 or CD8 class using the MIRA data. Log10-transformed breadth and depth values were compared by one-way ANOVA with Sidak's multiple comparisons tests. Not all clones reach the TCRdb copy of this immuneACCESS table, which keeps in-frame sequences only. Checked studies attribute under half of the gap to unresolved V genes and leave the rest unexplained. D and trimming come from the DNA, and the V and J calls and clone size come from that table. A total of roughly 130,000 clones appear in this sample, 88% of them only once. Together, the top ten hold about 19% of the sample.

This specimen's time point label, per the study, means: baseline before first vaccination. The sample's treatment or condition label is to be understood as: meningococcal conjugate vaccine given as trial control. Vaccinee samples came from UK trials COV001 and COV002, including a single-blind randomized controlled phase 2/3 trial of AZD1222 (ChAdOx1 nCoV-19) in healthy adults. For TCRbeta chain sequencing, PBMC samples from trial participants were taken at day 0 and at day 28 after the second dose. Results and caveats for the whole study, not just this receptor: Because no day 14 peak-response samples were available, repertoires were characterized only after the peak T cell response. CD4 TCRs associated with the vaccine covered the entire spike protein, and the dominant responses were in regions 160-218 and 743-854. Most participants were white British and females outnumbered males, and the authors suggested that clonal diversity may have been underestimated. In the small 56-69-year group, the increase in depth fell short of significance, most likely because of low power. Epitopes outside the regions mutated in the B.1.351 and B.1.1.7 variants were reportedly recognized by nearly half of the unique spike-specific TCRs. Conclusions about previously exposed vaccinees are limited, since just five or six AZD1222 recipients were seropositive for SARS-CoV-2 at baseline. Spike-specific TCR breadth and depth rose significantly after two AZD1222 doses compared with day 0 and with MenACWY recipients.

A note on this clone: Its recognized antigen is unknown. No much larger clonotype is one base removed from it; base qualities were not supplied.

Sequenced material: peripheral blood, taken on day 0 of MenACWY control vaccination. The V gene is TRBV2 and the J gene is TRBJ1-2; 10 bases in between match TRBD1. The sequence was collected from an adult in good health. The CDR3 has the sequence CASSPGTGENYGYTF. In nucleotide form, the sequence is TGTGCCAGCAGTCCCGGGACAGGGGAAAACTATGGCTACACCTTC.